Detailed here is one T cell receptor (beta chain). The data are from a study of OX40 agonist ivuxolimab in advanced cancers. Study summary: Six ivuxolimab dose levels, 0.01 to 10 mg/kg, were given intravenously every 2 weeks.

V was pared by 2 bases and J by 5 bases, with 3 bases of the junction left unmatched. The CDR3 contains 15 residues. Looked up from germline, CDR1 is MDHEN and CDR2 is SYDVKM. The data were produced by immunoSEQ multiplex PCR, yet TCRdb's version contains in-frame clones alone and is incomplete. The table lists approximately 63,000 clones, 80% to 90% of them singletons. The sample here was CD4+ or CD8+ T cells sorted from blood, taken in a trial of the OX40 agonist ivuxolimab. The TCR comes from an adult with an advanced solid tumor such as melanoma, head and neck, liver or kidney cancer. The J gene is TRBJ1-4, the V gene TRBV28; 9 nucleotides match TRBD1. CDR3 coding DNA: TGTGCCAGCAGTTTACTGACAGGGGGAAATGAAAAACTGTTTTTT. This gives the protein CASSLLTGGNEKLFF.